Shown below are 3 T cell receptor beta chains from a single sample sequenced in a study of T cell responses to AZD1222 COVID-19 vaccine. The data were produced by immunoSEQ multiplex PCR, yet TCRdb's version contains in-frame clones alone and is incomplete. The sample lists around 88,000 clones, around 85% seen once, with about 7% in the top ten. The specimen comprised peripheral blood, sampled on day 0 of AZD1222 vaccination. These receptor sequences come from an adult in good health.

This chain uses TRBV10-1 with TRBJ1-2; 9 bases are shared with TRBD1. V lost 4 bases and J lost 2; bases outside the gene matches: 8. In germline, CDR1 is WNHNN, CDR2 SYGVQD (reference sequence). This CDR3 contains 16 residues. CDR3 loop: CASSGTGTGYNYGYTF. Here the CDR3 DNA reads TGCGCCAGCAGTGGGACCGGGACAGGGTACAACTATGGCTACACCTTC.

V usage is TRBV11-2 and J usage is TRBJ2-3, with 11 bases that match TRBD2. The CDR3 extends over 18 amino acids. Trimming removed 4 bases from V and 2 bases from J; junction bases left unmatched: 11. CDR1 is SGHAT, CDR2 FQNNGV, per germline. CDR3 loop: CASSSKPLAGGNTDTQYF. In DNA form, the CDR3 reads TGTGCCAGCAGCTCGAAACCCCTAGCGGGGGGCAACACAGATACGCAGTATTTT. The full variable domain, with the rest looked up from reference TRBV11-2 and TRBJ2-3, is EAGVAQSPRYKIIEKRQSVAFWCNPISGHATLYWYQQILGQGPKLLIQFQNNGVVDDSQLPKDRFSAERLKGVDSTLKIQPAKLEDSAVYLCASSSKPLAGGNTDTQYFGPGTRLTVL.

The chain couples TRBV28 to TRBJ1-5; D ambiguous. V dropped 4 bases and J dropped 1 base, with 11 bases sitting between them. Looked up from germline, CDR1 is MDHEN and CDR2 is SYDVKM. The CDR3 length is 15 residues. CDR3 sequence: CASSSTLGSNQPQHF. In nucleotides, the CDR3 is TGTGCCAGCAGTTCTACCCTTGGGAGCAATCAGCCCCAGCATTTT.